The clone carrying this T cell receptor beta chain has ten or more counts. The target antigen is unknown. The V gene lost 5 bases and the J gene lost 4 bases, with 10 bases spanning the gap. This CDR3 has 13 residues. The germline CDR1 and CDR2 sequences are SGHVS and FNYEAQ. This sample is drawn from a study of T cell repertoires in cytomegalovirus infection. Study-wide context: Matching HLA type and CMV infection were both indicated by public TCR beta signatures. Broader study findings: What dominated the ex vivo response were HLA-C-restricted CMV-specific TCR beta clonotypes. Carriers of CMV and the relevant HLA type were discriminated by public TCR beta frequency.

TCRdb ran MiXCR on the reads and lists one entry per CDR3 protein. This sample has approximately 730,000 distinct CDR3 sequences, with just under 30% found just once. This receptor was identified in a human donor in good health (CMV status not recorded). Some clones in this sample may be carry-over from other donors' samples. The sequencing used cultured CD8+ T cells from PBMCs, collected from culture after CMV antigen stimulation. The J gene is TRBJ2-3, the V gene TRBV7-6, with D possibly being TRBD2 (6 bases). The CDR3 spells CASSPGLPDTQYF. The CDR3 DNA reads TGTGCCAGCAGCCCCGGACTACCAGATACGCAGTATTTT.